The following is a T cell receptor (beta chain) sequence with its context. This record belongs to a study of blood T cell repertoires in COVID-19. Whole-study context: Acute-phase and convalescent COVID-19 samples originated in the United States, Italy and Spain. Sources were T cells, B-cell-depleted T cells, or PBMCs; the material itself was cDNA or gDNA.

Patients from Seattle were sampled longitudinally, starting during active infection. Germline V gives CDR1 SGHNT, CDR2 YENEEA. V was shortened by 0 bases and J by 2 bases, with 26 bases between the two germline ends. The CDR3 is 21 amino acids. Authors' data handling: Amplified reference gene primers provided the basis for estimating nucleated cell counts. The data were produced by immunoSEQ multiplex PCR, yet TCRdb's version contains in-frame clones alone and is incomplete. V and J calls plus clone size are reproduced from that table; the DNA served to infer D and trimming. The sample comprises about 180,000 clones, approximately 85% of which are singletons, and 6.5% to 7.5% rests with the top ten.

Sequencing used peripheral blood. This TCR was sampled from a man older than 75 with COVID-19, enrolled during active disease. This chain uses TRBV11-3 with TRBJ2-4, with D possibly TRBD1 on 6 matching bases. DNA for the CDR3: TGTGCCAGCAGCTTAGATTATTTGAGCTCCGGGGCAGGGGAAACCAAAAACATTCAGTACTTC. Protein product: CASSLDYLSSGAGETKNIQYF.